Detailed here is one T cell receptor beta chain. Its antigen is not identified. Constant-segment primers were used for 5'RACE, and the resulting TCR alpha and TCR beta cDNA libraries carried sample barcodes and UMIs. From the 5' RACE reads, TCRdb called clonotypes with MiXCR, one entry per CDR3 protein. The sample has 290,000 or so distinct CDR3 sequences; roughly 19% are singletons. Trimming took off 5 bases at V and 5 bases at J, with 31 bases between the two ends. This CDR3 region has 19 residues. Germline V gene data show CDR1 as SGHRS and CDR2 as YFSETQ. This record belongs to a study of T-cell memory formation after mild COVID-19. Findings of the study overall: CD4+ contracting clones were mainly CM and EM; CD8+ ones, EMRA.

The gene calls are TRBV5-1 and TRBJ1-2, with D tentatively TRBD1 (5 bases). The specimen sequenced was PBMCs or a T cell subset sorted from them (not recorded which). This sequence originates from a man younger than 35 who had mild COVID-19 (a few samples of this study predate the infection). Cell type and time point are not known. CDR3 region: CASRLGDWTRGALRYGYTF. The CDR3 DNA is TGCGCCAGCAGACTTGGAGATTGGACGAGGGGTGCCCTACGATATGGCTACACCTTC. Complete variable domain (other parts from reference TRBV5-1 and TRBJ1-2): KAGVTQTPRYLIKTRGQQVTLSCSPISGHRSVSWYQQTPGQGLQFLFEYFSETQRNKGNFPGRFSGRQFSNSRSEMNVSTLELGDSALYLCASRLGDWTRGALRYGYTFGSGTRLTVV.